Listed below are T cell receptor beta chains from one sample, sequenced in a study of vaccination effects on CD4 cells after COVID-19. No antigen has been assigned to these receptors. Using immunoSEQ multiplex PCR, the repertoire was profiled, and TCRdb retains in-frame clones only, with some absent. The sample has approximately 70,000 clones; 73% are singletons. This specimen consisted of CD4+ T cells from PBMCs cultured with HIV peptides, obtained before COVID-19 vaccination. The receptors stem from a human donor who had a prior SARS-CoV-2 infection. The conserved cysteine and the conserved F or W are not part of the CDR3 here.

J gene,V gene,CDR3 protein
TRBJ1-2,TRBV24-1,ATSERGQGVRGNYGYT
TRBJ2-3,TRBV9,ASSVGRGDPNTDTQY
TRBJ2-7,TRBV18,ASSRGLLTYEQY
TRBJ1-1,TRBV7-9,ASSLFGENTEAF
TRBJ2-4,TRBV6-1,ASSEASGNLYIQY
TRBJ1-2,TRBV12-3/TRBV12-4,ASSLAGPGYT
TRBJ1-1,TRBV19,ASGDRVGGVDTEAF
TRBJ2-2,TRBV5-5,ASSLGLADRNRELF
TRBJ2-7,TRBV10-2,ASSESTGRDEQY
TRBJ2-3,TRBV7-2,ASSLWGKVDVIDTQY
TRBJ2-2,TRBV30,AWRRTSYTGELF
TRBJ1-1,TRBV7-9,ASSALSLGTEAF
TRBJ2-7,TRBV12-3/TRBV12-4,ASRRAGAYEQY
TRBJ1-2,TRBV28,ASSSDRPYGYT
TRBJ1-1,TRBV10-3,AIRTGQGGMNTEAF
TRBJ2-2,TRBV19,ASSTGRNTGELF
TRBJ2-5,TRBV2,ASLAQAPGETQY
TRBJ2-3,TRBV5-4,ASCMATSGTDTQY
TRBJ2-2,TRBV19,ASSLTSGSMAGELF
TRBJ2-1,TRBV19,ASSIFGGAGANEQF
TRBJ1-2,TRBV4-1,ASSQDADYGYT
TRBJ1-5,TRBV6-2/TRBV6-3,ASSAQGWYQPQH
TRBJ1-1,TRBV6-4,ASPGLDTEAF
TRBJ2-3,TRBV4-3,ASSQGGRGLDTQY
TRBJ1-5,TRBV19,ASNTDRGDNQPQH
TRBJ2-2,TRBV7-3,ASSSDYGNTGELF
TRBJ2-2,TRBV6-5,ASGVLGIDTGELF
TRBJ1-3,TRBV30,AWHRAPLSGNTIY
TRBJ2-7,TRBV25-1,ASSAPRAPYEQY
TRBJ2-2,TRBV18,ASSPSTLSNTGELF
TRBJ2-2,TRBV3-1/TRBV3-2,ASTLRLAGAGELF
TRBJ2-5,TRBV7-3,ASSLHDQETQY
TRBJ2-7,TRBV5-6,ASSLSPSGGVSYEQY
TRBJ2-7,TRBV9,ASSVEFGGGEQY
TRBJ2-1,TRBV5-5,ASSYPRFRVPNEQF
TRBJ2-5,TRBV13,ASSLRSFRGGAGQETQY
TRBJ1-5,TRBV6-5,ASSRQYDSNQPQH
TRBJ1-3,TRBV6-5,ASSQDRYSGNTIY
TRBJ1-4,TRBV2,ASSPTEIATNEKLF
TRBJ2-5,TRBV3-1/TRBV3-2,ASSRGRTTQPQETQY
TRBJ2-7,TRBV4-2,ASSQLGDSYEQY
TRBJ1-1,TRBV4-3,ASSQDPSSEAF
TRBJ2-7,TRBV20-1,SVDSPGEQY
TRBJ2-3,TRBV4-1,ASSQDSTTTDTQY
TRBJ2-4,TRBV5-1,ASSPAAQGAAKNIQY
TRBJ2-3,TRBV9,ASSVSPLGLASGDTQY
TRBJ2-3,TRBV6-2/TRBV6-3,ASSYGDTQY
TRBJ1-2,TRBV10-3,ATQENYGYT
TRBJ1-1,TRBV29-1,SAAQGTNTEAF
TRBJ1-1,TRBV9,ASSVGQGMMNTEAF
TRBJ1-6,TRBV6-5,ASSRDSRWSPLH
TRBJ1-1,TRBV18,ASSPLGPRPDTEAF
TRBJ2-3,TRBV27,ASSPWRYTDTQY